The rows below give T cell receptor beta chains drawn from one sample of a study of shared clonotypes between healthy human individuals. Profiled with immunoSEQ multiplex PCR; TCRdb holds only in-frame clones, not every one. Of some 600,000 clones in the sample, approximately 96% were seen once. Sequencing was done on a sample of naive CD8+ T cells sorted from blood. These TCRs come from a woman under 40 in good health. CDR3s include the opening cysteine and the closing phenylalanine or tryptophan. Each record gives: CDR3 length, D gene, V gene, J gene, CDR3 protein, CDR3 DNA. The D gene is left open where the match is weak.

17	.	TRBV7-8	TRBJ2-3	CASSLASAGAGTDTQYF	TGTGCCAGCAGCTTAGCCAGCGCGGGGGCCGGGACAGATACGCAGTATTTT
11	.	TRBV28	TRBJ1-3	CASSLGDTIYF	TGTGCCAGCAGTTTAGGGGACACCATATATTTT
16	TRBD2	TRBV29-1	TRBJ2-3	CSVQAPPAGSGDTQYF	TGCAGCGTACAAGCCCCCCCAGCGGGGAGTGGTGATACGCAGTATTTT
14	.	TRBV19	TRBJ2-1	CASRLVDSRTEQFF	TGTGCCAGTAGACTAGTCGATTCACGGACTGAGCAGTTCTTC
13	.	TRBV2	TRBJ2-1	CASSGIPSNEQFF	TGTGCCAGCAGTGGGATCCCCTCGAATGAGCAGTTCTTC
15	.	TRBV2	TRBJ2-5	CASCQGTTENETQYF	TGTGCCAGCTGTCAGGGGACCACGGAGAATGAGACCCAGTACTTC
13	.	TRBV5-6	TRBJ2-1	CASSLPGTNEQFF	TGTGCCAGCAGCTTGCCGGGGACAAATGAGCAGTTCTTC
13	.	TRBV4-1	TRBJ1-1	CASSPRQNTEAFF	TGCGCCAGCAGCCCACGACAGAACACTGAAGCTTTCTTT
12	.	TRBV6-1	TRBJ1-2	CASSDGNYGYTF	TGTGCCAGCAGTGACGGAAACTATGGCTACACCTTC
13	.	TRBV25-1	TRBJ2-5	CASSGAELKTQYF	TGTGCCAGCAGTGGAGCAGAACTTAAGACCCAGTACTTC
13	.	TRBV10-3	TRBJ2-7	CAIRPGGTYEQYF	TGTGCCATCAGGCCCGGAGGGACCTACGAGCAGTACTTC